The 19 T cell receptor beta chains below were found in one sample sequenced in a study of blood T cell repertoires in COVID-19. Assay: immunoSEQ multiplex PCR; the TCRdb copy retains only in-frame clones and omits some. The sample carries 360,000 or so clones, roughly 87% recorded once. Source material: PBMCs or T cells enriched from blood (not recorded which). The receptors come from a woman aged 25 to 39 who had recovered from COVID-19.

The chain couples TRBV24-1 to TRBJ2-2; 11 bases agree with TRBD1. After removal of 5 bases from V and 0 bases from J, the junction contained 7 bases not matched to a gene. The CDR3 consists of 18 residues. Looked up from germline, CDR1 is KGHDR and CDR2 is SFDVKD. CDR3 nucleotide sequence: TGTGCCACCAGTGCCGGACAGGGGGCATGGACGAACACCGGGGAGCTGTTTTTT. Translation: CATSAGQGAWTNTGELFF.

The V and J genes are TRBV11-2 and TRBJ2-1; 9 positions agree with TRBD2. V shed 3 bases, J shed 6 bases, and the junction held 6 bases outside the gene matches. The CDR3 totals 15 residues. Germline V gene lookup returns CDR1 SGHAT and CDR2 FQNNGV. In DNA, the CDR3 is TGTGCCAGCAGCTTCACCAGCGGGGGGTTCAATGAGCAGTTCTTC. Translation: CASSFTSGGFNEQFF.

This clone was observed a single time. Other DNA sequences in the same sample also yield this CDR3. The rearrangement uses TRBV18 and TRBJ2-5; weak D call: TRBD2 (6 bases). Trimming took 6 bases from V and 5 from J, leaving 16 bases between them. From germline, CDR1 is KGHSH and CDR2 LQKENI. The length of the CDR3 is 14 residues. The CDR3 DNA reads as TGTGCCAGCTCCCCTATAGCGGCGGGGGAGACCCAGTACTTC. Residues: CASSPIAAGETQYF.

This clone appeared once. The chain uses TRBV6-5 and TRBJ1-6; tentative D call: TRBD1 (6 bases). Trimming cost V 5 bases and J 10 bases, with 9 bases left between them. CDR1 is MNHEY and CDR2 is SVGAGI in the germline V gene. The CDR3 has 12 residues. The CDR3 region is CASSPGDSPLHF. The CDR3 nucleotides read TGTGCCAGCAGTCCAGGGGACTCACCCCTCCACTTT.

The rearrangement uses TRBV9 and TRBJ1-3; the D is unclear. CDR3 length: 14 amino acids. Germline loops: CDR1 SGDLS, CDR2 YYNGEE. Trimming stripped 6 bases from V and 0 bases from J, with 10 bases between. As DNA, the CDR3 is TGTGCCAGCAATTCGGGGAGCTCTGGAAACACCATATATTTT. Translated: CASNSGSSGNTIYF.

The chain joins TRBV7-9 to TRBJ2-5; a possible D gene is TRBD2 (5 bases). The ends were cut back, 5 bases at V and 5 bases at J, with 15 bases in the middle. Germline assignment: CDR1 SEHNR and CDR2 FQNEAQ (reference sequence). The CDR3 loop spans 14 amino acids. CDR3 in DNA: TGTGCCAGCAGCGGCTCGGAGGACGCGGAGACCCAGTACTTC. It is translated as CASSGSEDAETQYF.

The genes are TRBV5-1 and TRBJ1-3; 7 bases fit TRBD1. CDR1 and CDR2 (germline): SGHRS, YFSETQ. V dropped 4 bases and J dropped 3; count of bases not matched to a gene: 4. CDR3 size: 14 residues. In DNA form, the CDR3 reads TGCGCCAGCAGCGTCGGGACAGTTGGAAACACCATATATTTT. It specifies CASSVGTVGNTIYF.

This sequence joins TRBV28 and TRBJ1-2; weak D call: TRBD1 (6 bases). This CDR3 contains 14 residues. V was clipped by 7 bases and J by 1 base, with 13 bases between them. The germline gives CDR1 MDHEN, CDR2 SYDVKM. The CDR3 bases are TGTGCCAGCATTAGGTCAGGGGTTAACTATGGCTACACCTTC. This translates into CASIRSGVNYGYTF.

The chain employs TRBV2 and TRBJ2-5, with 11 bases lining up with TRBD2. Germline V gene lookup returns CDR1 SNHLY and CDR2 FYNNEI. The CDR3 contains 14 residues. V lost 8 bases and J lost 2; bases outside the gene matches: 4. CDR3 amino acids: CASGGLAAQETQYF. The CDR3 nucleotides read TGTGCCAGCGGGGGACTAGCGGCACAAGAGACCCAGTACTTC.

The chain has TRBV5-4 and TRBJ2-1; TRBD1 might be the D (5 bases). The CDR3 has 14 amino acids. With 7 bases removed from V and 2 bases from J, the gap between germline ends came to 13 bases. Germline loops: CDR1 SGHNT, CDR2 YYREEE (reference sequence). CDR3 nucleotides: TGTGCCAGCGGAACACAGGAGACCTACAATGAGCAGTTCTTC. Amino acids: CASGTQETYNEQFF.

The chain has TRBV27 and TRBJ1-2, with D perhaps matching TRBD1 (6 bases). Trimming left V 4 bases short and J 6 bases short, with 21 bases between. Germline CDR1 and CDR2: MNHEY and SMNVEV (reference sequence). CDR3 size: 16 residues. CDR3 sequence: CASSSDSSSGVNGYTF. The CDR3 coding sequence is TGTGCCAGCAGTTCCGACAGTTCGTCAGGGGTCAATGGCTACACCTTC.

V gene TRBV27 combines with J gene TRBJ2-7; 9 bases line up with TRBD1. There are 14 residues in the CDR3. The germline CDR1 and CDR2 sequences are MNHEY and SMNVEV (reference sequence). After removal of 2 bases from V and 2 bases from J, the junction contained 1 base not matched to a gene. CDR3 coding DNA: TGTGCCAGCAGTTTAACAGGGGGCGCCTACGAGCAGTACTTC. Its translation is CASSLTGGAYEQYF.

This chain uses TRBV7-9 with TRBJ2-3, with 10 nucleotides matching TRBD2. The CDR3 has 14 amino acids. CDR1 and CDR2 (germline): SEHNR, FQNEAQ (reference sequence). V lost 4 bases to trimming and J lost 4 bases; unmatched junction nucleotides: 2. CDR3 nucleotides: TGTGCCAGCAGCTCTAGCGGGAGCTCAGATACGCAGTATTTT. Translated, it gives CASSSSGSSDTQYF. Filled out from reference TRBV7-9 and TRBJ2-3, the complete variable domain reads DTGVSQNPRHKITKRGQNVTFRCDPISEHNRLYWYRQTLGQGPEFLTYFQNEAQLEKSRLLSDRFSAERPKGSFSTLEIQRTEQGDSAMYLCASSSSGSSDTQYFGPGTRLTVL.

The chain recombines TRBV7-9 with TRBJ2-1; D remains unclear. Germline V CDR1 and CDR2: SEHNR, FQNEAQ (reference sequence). The length of the CDR3 is 17 residues. V lost 5 bases, J lost 0 bases, and 17 bases lay in between. The DNA of the CDR3 is TGTGCCAGCAGCCTCCATGGGCGAATCAGCTCCTACAATGAGCAGTTCTTC. This codes for CASSLHGRISSYNEQFF.

The chain combines TRBV9 with TRBJ1-4; 7 bases agree with TRBD1. Germline V lookup: CDR1 SGDLS, CDR2 YYNGEE. CDR3 length equals 15 residues. V lost 0 bases, J lost 3 bases, and 2 bases stayed unmatched. The CDR3 DNA sequence: TGTGCCAGCAGCGTAGGAGGGGGCCCTAATGAAAAACTGTTTTTT. Translated: CASSVGGGPNEKLFF.

On this clone: Different DNA sequences within this sample yield the same CDR3. The chain carries TRBV28 and TRBJ1-6, with TRBD1 matching 7 bases. The germline V gene encodes CDR1 MDHEN and CDR2 SYDVKM. The CDR3 sequence is 14 residues long. J lost 7 bases, V lost 3 bases, and 3 bases had no gene match. CDR3 in amino acids: CASSLGRGNSPLHF. CDR3 nucleotides: TGTGCCAGCAGTTTGGGCAGGGGGAATTCACCCCTCCACTTT.

The chain carries TRBV29-1 and TRBJ2-6; 7 bases match TRBD1. V gave up 1 base and J gave up 0 bases; unmatched junction bases: 3. This CDR3 is built from 16 residues. CDR1 and CDR2 from the germline V gene are SQVTM and ANQGSEA. The CDR3 DNA reads TGCAGCGTTGAAGGGACAGGAGGCTCTGGGGCCAACGTCCTGACTTTC. It yields the protein CSVEGTGGSGANVLTF.

The gene calls are TRBV5-1 and TRBJ1-2; 7 bases are shared with TRBD1. The germline V gene encodes CDR1 SGHRS and CDR2 YFSETQ. With 0 bases clipped from V and 3 bases from J, the junction kept 2 bases outside the gene matches. CDR3 size: 14 residues. This chain's CDR3 is CASSLDRGDYGYTF. CDR3 DNA: TGCGCCAGCAGCTTGGACAGGGGTGACTATGGCTACACCTTC. Based on the CDR3 plus reference TRBV5-1 and TRBJ1-2, the full variable domain is KAGVTQTPRYLIKTRGQQVTLSCSPISGHRSVSWYQQTPGQGLQFLFEYFSETQRNKGNFPGRFSGRQFSNSRSEMNVSTLELGDSALYLCASSLDRGDYGYTFGSGTRLTVV.

The chain combines TRBV5-1 with TRBJ2-3, with 10 bases identical to TRBD2. CDR1 is SGHRS and CDR2 is YFSETQ in the germline V gene. This CDR3 has 16 residues. J gave up 0 bases and V 3 bases, and 4 bases lay outside the gene matches. The DNA of the CDR3 is TGCGCCAGCAGCTCGATGACTAGCGGGAGCACAGATACGCAGTATTTT. Translation gives CASSSMTSGSTDTQYF. The full variable domain, with the rest looked up from reference TRBV5-1 and TRBJ2-3, is KAGVTQTPRYLIKTRGQQVTLSCSPISGHRSVSWYQQTPGQGLQFLFEYFSETQRNKGNFPGRFSGRQFSNSRSEMNVSTLELGDSALYLCASSSMTSGSTDTQYFGPGTRLTVL.